This T cell receptor (beta chain) was recorded in a study of OX40 agonist ivuxolimab in advanced cancers. Profiling relied on immunoSEQ multiplex PCR, and the TCRdb table lists in-frame clones only, not all of them. The table includes more than 50,000 clones, 65% to 85% detected once. On this clone: Its cognate antigen is unknown.

CDR1 and CDR2 (germline): SEHNR, FQNEAQ (reference sequence). The CDR3 extends over 11 amino acids. The V end lost 3 bases, the J end lost 3 bases, and 0 bases lay between the germline ends. General observations from the study: Expanded clones were, on average, more numerous in CD8+ T cells than in CD4+. Clonal expansion from baseline to week 6 occurred in both CD4+ and CD8+ T cells. The specificity for antigen of the expanded peripheral T cells was not determined.

The clonotype was recovered from an adult with an advanced solid tumor such as melanoma, head and neck, liver or kidney cancer. V gene TRBV7-9 combines with J gene TRBJ2-1; no clear D. Sequences were derived from CD4+ or CD8+ T cells sorted from blood, sampled in a trial of the OX40 agonist ivuxolimab. This CDR3 reads CASSFYNEQFF. The CDR3 DNA sequence: TGTGCCAGCAGCTTCTACAATGAGCAGTTCTTC.